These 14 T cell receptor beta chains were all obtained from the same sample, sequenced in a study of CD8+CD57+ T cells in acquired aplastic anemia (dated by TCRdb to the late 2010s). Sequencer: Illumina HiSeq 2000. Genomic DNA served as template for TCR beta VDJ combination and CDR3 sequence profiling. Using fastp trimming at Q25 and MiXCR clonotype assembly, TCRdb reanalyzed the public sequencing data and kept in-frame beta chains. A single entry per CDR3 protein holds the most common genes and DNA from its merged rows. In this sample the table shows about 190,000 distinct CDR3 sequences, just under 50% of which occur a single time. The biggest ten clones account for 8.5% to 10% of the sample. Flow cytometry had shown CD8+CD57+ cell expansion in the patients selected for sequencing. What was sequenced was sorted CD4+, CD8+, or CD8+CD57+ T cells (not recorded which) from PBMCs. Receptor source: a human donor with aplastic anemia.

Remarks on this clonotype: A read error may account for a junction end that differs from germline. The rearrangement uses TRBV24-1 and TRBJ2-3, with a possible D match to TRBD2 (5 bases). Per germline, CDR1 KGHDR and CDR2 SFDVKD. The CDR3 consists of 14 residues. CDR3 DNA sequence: TGTGCCTTCCTAGTAGGAGGTATCACAGATACGCAGTGTTTT. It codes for CAFLVGGITDTQCF.

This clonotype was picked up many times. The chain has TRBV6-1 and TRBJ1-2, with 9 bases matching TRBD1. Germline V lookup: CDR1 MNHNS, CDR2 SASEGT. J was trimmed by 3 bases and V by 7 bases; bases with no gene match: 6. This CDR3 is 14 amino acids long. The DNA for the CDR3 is TGTGCCAGCACCCCTACAGGGGGCCACTATGGCTACACCTTC. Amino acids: CASTPTGGHYGYTF.

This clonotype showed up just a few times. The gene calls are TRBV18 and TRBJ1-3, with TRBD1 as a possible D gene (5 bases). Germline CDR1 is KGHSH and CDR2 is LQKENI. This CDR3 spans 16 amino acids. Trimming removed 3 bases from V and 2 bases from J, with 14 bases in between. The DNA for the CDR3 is TGTGCCAGCTCACCTACGCAGGGACTAGCTGGAAACACCATATATTTT. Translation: CASSPTQGLAGNTIYF.

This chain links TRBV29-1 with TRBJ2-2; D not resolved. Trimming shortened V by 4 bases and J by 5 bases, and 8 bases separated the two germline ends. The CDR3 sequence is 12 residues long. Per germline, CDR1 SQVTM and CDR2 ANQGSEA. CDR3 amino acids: CSVVWWTGELFF. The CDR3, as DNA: TGCAGCGTTGTATGGTGGACCGGGGAGCTGTTTTTT.

CDR3 DNA sequence: TGTGCCAGCAGCACAGGGACATCCCTCTACGAGCAGTACTTC. Translating it yields CASSTGTSLYEQYF. The V gene is TRBV2, the J gene TRBJ2-7; TRBD1 is a possible D gene (6 bases). Germline lookup yields CDR1 SNHLY and CDR2 FYNNEI. The CDR3 is 14 amino acids. Trimming stripped 6 bases from V and 3 bases from J, with 15 bases between. Using reference TRBV2 and TRBJ2-7 for the parts outside the CDR3, the full variable domain is EPEVTQTPSHQVTQMGQEVILRCVPISNHLYFYWYRQILGQKVEFLVSFYNNEISEKSEIFDDQFSVERPDGSNFTLKIRSTKLEDSAMYFCASSTGTSLYEQYFGPGTRLTVT.

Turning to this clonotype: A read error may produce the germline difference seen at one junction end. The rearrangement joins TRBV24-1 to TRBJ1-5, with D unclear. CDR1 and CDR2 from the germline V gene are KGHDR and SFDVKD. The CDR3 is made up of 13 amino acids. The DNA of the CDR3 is TGTGCCAGCAGTGACCAACCGAATCAGCCCCAGCATTTT. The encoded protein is CASSDQPNQPQHF.

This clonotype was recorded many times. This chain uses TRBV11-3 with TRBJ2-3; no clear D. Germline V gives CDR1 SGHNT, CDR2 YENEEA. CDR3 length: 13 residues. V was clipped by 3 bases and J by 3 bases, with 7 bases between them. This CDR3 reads CASSFRRTDTQYF. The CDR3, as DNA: TGTGCCAGCAGCTTCCGTAGAACAGATACGCAGTATTTT.

The CDR3 DNA reads as TGTGCCAACACATGGTTAGGCGGGCAAGAGACCCAGTACTTC. Translation gives CANTWLGGQETQYF. The chain joins TRBV2 to TRBJ2-5, with a tentative D call TRBD2 (5 bases). CDR1 and CDR2 (germline): SNHLY, FYNNEI. This CDR3 region has 14 residues. V dropped 10 bases and J dropped 2 bases, with 17 bases sitting between them.

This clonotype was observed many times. The CDR3 region has the DNA TGCGCCAGCAGCCAGGAGGTAGCGGGGATCACAGATACGCAGTATTTT. Its translation: CASSQEVAGITDTQYF. V is TRBV4-1 and J is TRBJ2-3; 8 nucleotides align to TRBD2. Germline trimming cut 3 bases from V and 2 bases from J; bases unmatched to any gene: 7. The CDR3 has 16 residues. The germline CDR1 and CDR2 sequences are MGHRA and YSYEKL.

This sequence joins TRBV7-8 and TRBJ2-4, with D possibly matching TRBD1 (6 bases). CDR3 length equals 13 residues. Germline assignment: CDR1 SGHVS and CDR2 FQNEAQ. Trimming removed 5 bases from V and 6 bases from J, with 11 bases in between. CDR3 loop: CASSLQGLNIQYF. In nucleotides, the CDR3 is TGTGCCAGCAGCCTACAGGGCCTAAACATTCAGTACTTC.

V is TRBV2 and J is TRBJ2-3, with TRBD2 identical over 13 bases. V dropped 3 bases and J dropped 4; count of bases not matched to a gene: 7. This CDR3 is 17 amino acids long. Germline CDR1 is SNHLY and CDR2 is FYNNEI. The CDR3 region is CASSERKTSGRADTQYF. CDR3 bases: TGTGCCAGCAGTGAGAGAAAAACTAGCGGGAGGGCAGATACGCAGTATTTT.

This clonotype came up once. CDR3 in amino acids: CASSLLWGLSGANVLTF. DNA of the CDR3: TGTGCCAGCAGCTTGCTGTGGGGACTCTCTGGGGCCAACGTCCTGACTTTC. This chain joins TRBV5-4 and TRBJ2-6; maybe TRBD2 (6 bases). V was clipped by 1 base and J by 0 bases, with 11 bases between them. Germline assignment: CDR1 SGHNT and CDR2 YYREEE (reference sequence). The CDR3 is made up of 17 amino acids.

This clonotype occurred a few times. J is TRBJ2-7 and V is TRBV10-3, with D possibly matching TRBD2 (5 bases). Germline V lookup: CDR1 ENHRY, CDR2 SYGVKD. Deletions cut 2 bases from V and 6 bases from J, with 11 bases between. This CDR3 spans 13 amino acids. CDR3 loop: CAISEGEPPEQYF. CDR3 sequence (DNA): TGTGCCATCAGTGAGGGGGAGCCCCCCGAGCAGTACTTC.

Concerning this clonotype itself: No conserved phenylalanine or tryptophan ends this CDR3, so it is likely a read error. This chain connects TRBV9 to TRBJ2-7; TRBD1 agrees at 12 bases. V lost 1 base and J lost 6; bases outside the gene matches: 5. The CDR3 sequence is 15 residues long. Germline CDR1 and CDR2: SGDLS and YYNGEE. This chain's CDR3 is CASSVSGTGGVEQYL. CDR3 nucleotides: TGTGCCAGCAGCGTATCCGGGACAGGGGGCGTCGAGCAGTACCTC.